This T cell receptor beta chain was captured by sequencing in a study of monozygotic twins with inflammatory bowel disease. Study-level findings and limits: Researchers reported no repertoire similarity difference between concordant and discordant twins, possibly from limited power.

Note on this clonotype: The antigen is not known.

This CDR3 region has 16 residues. In germline, CDR1 is SEHNR, CDR2 FQNEAQ (reference sequence). From the 5' RACE reads, TCRdb lists one entry per CDR3 protein and no DNA. The specimen's table records approximately 400,000 distinct CDR3 sequences. This TCR was sampled from a human donor with ulcerative colitis or Crohn's disease, or a healthy co-twin of an affected twin (not recorded which). Sequences were obtained from blood. The chain links TRBV7-9 to TRBJ2-3; TCRdb calls TRBD2, which cannot be checked without DNA. CDR3 loop: CASSLTSGSSTDTQYF.